The rows below give T cell receptor beta chains drawn from one sample of a study of T cells after yellow fever vaccination. TCRdb re-called the 5' RACE reads with MiXCR, one entry per CDR3 protein. The data contain approximately 260,000 distinct CDR3 sequences, about 5.2% of them singletons. Sequencing used CD4+ T cells sorted from PBMCs, obtained on the day of the yellow fever booster vaccination. These receptor sequences come from a man aged 18 to 30 who received the YFV17D yellow fever vaccine. Both conserved end residues are trimmed from each CDR3. Each record gives: clone size, V gene, CDR3 protein. Size tells how often a clone was seen (once, few, many) or the class of an expanded clone, and some rows leave it out.

clone size: few; V gene: TRBV7-2; CDR3 protein: ASNIPYNEQF
clone size: .; V gene: TRBV5-1; CDR3 protein: ASSRKGTGDTEAF
clone size: few; V gene: TRBV5-1; CDR3 protein: ASSFLAGSEETQY
clone size: .; V gene: TRBV12-5; CDR3 protein: ASGLGTGGRETQY
clone size: many; V gene: TRBV10-3; CDR3 protein: ATSLGGETQY
clone size: .; V gene: TRBV20-1; CDR3 protein: SARDLPGRIQETQY
clone size: .; V gene: TRBV3-1; CDR3 protein: ASSQGPTGWGTEAF
clone size: few; V gene: TRBV29-1; CDR3 protein: SVDKPNGELF
clone size: few; V gene: TRBV7-2; CDR3 protein: ASSLAGGAGDTQY
clone size: .; V gene: TRBV28; CDR3 protein: ASRTYIDQPQH
clone size: .; V gene: TRBV10-3; CDR3 protein: AISESNRPGYT
clone size: few; V gene: TRBV20-1; CDR3 protein: SARDLRNTEAF
clone size: .; V gene: TRBV29-1; CDR3 protein: SVDGISSSDTQY
clone size: few; V gene: TRBV27; CDR3 protein: ASRRDGGSEKLF
clone size: .; V gene: TRBV20-1; CDR3 protein: SARVGLAEQF
clone size: few; V gene: TRBV3-1; CDR3 protein: ASSQAGQGFANYGYT
clone size: .; V gene: TRBV11-1; CDR3 protein: ASSLTGAYGYT
clone size: many; V gene: TRBV12-5; CDR3 protein: ASGFRQLTDPEAF
clone size: .; V gene: TRBV6-1; CDR3 protein: ASSASIGTNEETQY
clone size: few; V gene: TRBV28; CDR3 protein: ASSLSSGLVGEQF
clone size: few; V gene: TRBV5-1; CDR3 protein: ASSSAGTSGGYGF
clone size: many; V gene: TRBV5-1; CDR3 protein: ASSLGPSQETQY
clone size: .; V gene: TRBV7-3; CDR3 protein: ASSLFRAGANVLT
clone size: few; V gene: TRBV12-3/TRBV12-4; CDR3 protein: ASSFGRDLGEQY
clone size: .; V gene: TRBV6-6; CDR3 protein: ASDEQAGGVYGYT
clone size: .; V gene: TRBV27; CDR3 protein: ASSPRWNTEAF
clone size: many; V gene: TRBV7-9; CDR3 protein: ASSLEGAGTQPQH
clone size: .; V gene: TRBV5-1; CDR3 protein: ASSLYPRQGVRSYNEQF
clone size: few; V gene: TRBV11-2; CDR3 protein: ASSLGTTGMIHEQY
clone size: few; V gene: TRBV7-2; CDR3 protein: ASSLAGGFRYEQY